The clone carrying this TCR beta chain occurred a few times. Its antigen is undetermined. The sample belongs to a study of Tregs in tolerant kidney transplant recipients. Study in general: Related graft donors supplied nonmyeloablative bone marrow transplants, and mixed chimerism was transient. Findings of the study overall: Validation in larger populations is needed because few patients were studied.

Unstimulated regulatory T cells (CD4+CD25+CD127-), CD4+CD25- non-regulatory cells, CD4 and CD8 cells were FACS-sorted from thawed PBMCs. V lost 0 bases and J lost 6, with 8 bases in between. This CDR3 is 13 amino acids long. Germline V gives CDR1 SGHNT, CDR2 YENEEA. Some clones are missing from TCRdb's copy, which holds only in-frame ones; the method was immunoSEQ multiplex PCR. The data contain about 110,000 clones, around 90% of them singletons. The sequence was collected from a human donor who received a combined kidney and bone marrow transplant. Specimen: CD4+ T cells from blood, collected before the transplant. The rearrangement joins TRBV11-3 to TRBJ1-1; no definite D call. Here the CDR3 reads CASSLDHTAEAFF. The CDR3 bases are TGTGCCAGCAGCTTAGATCATACAGCTGAAGCTTTCTTT. Full variable domain (rest looked up from reference TRBV11-3 and TRBJ1-1): EAGVVQSPRYKIIEKKQPVAFWCNPISGHNTLYWYLQNLGQGPELLIRYENEEAVDDSQLPKDRFSAERLKGVDSTLKIQPAELGDSAVYLCASSLDHTAEAFFGQGTRLTVV.